This TCR beta chain was captured by sequencing in a study of response to subunit inactivated influenza vaccine. Study-wide findings and caveats: Only a handful of new T cells, the authors suggested, are recruited with each seasonal influenza vaccination.

This clonotype has more than one count but fewer than ten. The antigen remains undetermined. This CDR3 region has 15 residues. The V and J ends lost 5 bases and 2 bases, in that order; junction bases with no gene match: 2. TCRdb redid the calling of the RT-PCR reads with MiXCR, one entry per CDR3 protein. The data show about 480,000 distinct CDR3 sequences, approximately 11% seen once. This clonotype was sampled from a man aged 50 or older who received an inactivated influenza vaccine. The chain joins TRBV12-3 or TRBV12-4 to TRBJ2-5, with 13 bases fitting TRBD2. The sequencing here drew on PBMCs from blood, taken 45 days after vaccination. For the CDR3, the DNA is TGTGCCAGCAGTGGGACTAGCGGGATGCAAGAGACCCAGTACTTC. The encoded protein is CASSGTSGMQETQYF.